The clone carrying this T cell receptor (beta chain) has a count of ten or more. The antigen remains unidentified. The data stem from a study of T cells in Graves' hyperthyroidism and ophthalmopathy. Study outcomes and limitations: Blood also contained most expanded thyroid clonotypes above 0.001.

Using RNA transcripts as the source, TCR beta CDR3 regions were amplified. First-round RT-PCR of the TCR CDR3 relied on the HTBI primer set. MiXCR was run by TCRdb on the multiplex PCR reads, yielding one entry per CDR3 protein. The table includes approximately 870,000 distinct CDR3 sequences, 35% to 45% detected once. Absence of ophthalmopathy progression within 18 months defined stable Graves' hyperthyroidism. Participants, patients aged 18 to 65, had newly diagnosed hyperthyroidism with a duration under 2 months. Fresh peripheral blood, more than 9 ml, yielded the PBMCs. There are 15 residues in the CDR3. CDR1 and CDR2 from the germline V gene are DFQATT and SNEGSKA (reference sequence). The V segment lost 1 base and the J segment 7 bases; nucleotides outside the gene matches: 9.

This TCR was recovered from a man between 18 and 35 years old with Graves' hyperthyroidism. The chain carries TRBV20-1 and TRBJ2-7; 11 bases are shared with TRBD2. Material: blood. The CDR3 region has the DNA TGCAGTGCTAGAGGAGGTCTAGCGGGGGGTGGGGAGCAGTACTTC. Its protein product is CSARGGLAGGGEQYF.